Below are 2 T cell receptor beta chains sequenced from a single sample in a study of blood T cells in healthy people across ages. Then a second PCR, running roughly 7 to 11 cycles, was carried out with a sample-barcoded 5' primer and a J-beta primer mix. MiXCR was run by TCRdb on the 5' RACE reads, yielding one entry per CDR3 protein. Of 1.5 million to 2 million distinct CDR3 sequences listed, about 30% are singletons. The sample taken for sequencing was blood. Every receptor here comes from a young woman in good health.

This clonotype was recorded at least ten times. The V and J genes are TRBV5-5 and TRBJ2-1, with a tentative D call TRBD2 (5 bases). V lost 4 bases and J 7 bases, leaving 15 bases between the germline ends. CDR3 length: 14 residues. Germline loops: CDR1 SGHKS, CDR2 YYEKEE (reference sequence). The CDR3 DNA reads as TGTGCCAGCAGCACTCAATCTACGGGGAATGAGCAGTTCTTC. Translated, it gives CASSTQSTGNEQFF.

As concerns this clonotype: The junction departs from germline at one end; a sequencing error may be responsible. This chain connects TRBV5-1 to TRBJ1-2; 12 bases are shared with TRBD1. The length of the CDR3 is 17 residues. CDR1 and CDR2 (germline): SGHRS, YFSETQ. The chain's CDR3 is CASSPGTGGPTSYSYTF. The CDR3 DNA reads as TGCGCCAGCAGCCCCGGGACAGGGGGCCCGACTAGCTATAGCTACACCTTC.